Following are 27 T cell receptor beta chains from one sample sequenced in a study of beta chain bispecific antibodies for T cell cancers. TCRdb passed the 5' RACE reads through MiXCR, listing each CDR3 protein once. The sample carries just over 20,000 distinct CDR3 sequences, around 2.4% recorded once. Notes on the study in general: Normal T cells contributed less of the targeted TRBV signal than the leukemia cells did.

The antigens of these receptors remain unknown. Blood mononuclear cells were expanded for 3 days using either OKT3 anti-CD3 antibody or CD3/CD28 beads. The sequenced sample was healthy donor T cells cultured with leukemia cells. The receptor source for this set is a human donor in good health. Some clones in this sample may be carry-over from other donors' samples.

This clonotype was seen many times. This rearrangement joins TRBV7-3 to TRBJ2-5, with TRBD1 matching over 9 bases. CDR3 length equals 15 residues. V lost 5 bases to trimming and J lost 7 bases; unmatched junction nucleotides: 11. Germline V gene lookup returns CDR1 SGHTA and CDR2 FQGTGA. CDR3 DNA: TGTGCCAGCAGCCCGGGACAGGGTACCTTCAGGACCCAGTACTTC. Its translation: CASSPGQGTFRTQYF.

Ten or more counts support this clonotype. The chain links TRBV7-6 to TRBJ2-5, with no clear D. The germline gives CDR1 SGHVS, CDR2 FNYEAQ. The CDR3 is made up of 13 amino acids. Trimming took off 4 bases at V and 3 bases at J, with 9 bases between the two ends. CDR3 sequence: CASSSTNEETQYF. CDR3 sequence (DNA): TGTGCCAGCAGCTCGACGAATGAAGAGACCCAGTACTTC. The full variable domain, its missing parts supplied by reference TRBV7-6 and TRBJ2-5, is GAGVSQSPRYKVTKRGQDVALRCDPISGHVSLYWYRQALGQGPEFLTYFNYEAQQDKSGLPNDRFSAERPEGSISTLTIQRTEQRDSAMYRCASSSTNEETQYFGPGTRLLVL.

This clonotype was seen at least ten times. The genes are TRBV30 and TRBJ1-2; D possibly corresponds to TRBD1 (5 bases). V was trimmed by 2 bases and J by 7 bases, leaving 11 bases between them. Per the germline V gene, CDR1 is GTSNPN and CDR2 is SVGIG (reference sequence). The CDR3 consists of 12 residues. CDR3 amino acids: CAWSPQGGGYTF. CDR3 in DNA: TGTGCCTGGAGTCCCCAGGGTGGTGGCTACACCTTC.

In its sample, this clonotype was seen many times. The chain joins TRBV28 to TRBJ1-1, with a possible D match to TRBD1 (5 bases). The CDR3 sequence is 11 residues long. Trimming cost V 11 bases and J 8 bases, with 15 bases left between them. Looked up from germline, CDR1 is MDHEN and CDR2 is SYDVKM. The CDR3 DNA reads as TGTGCCGCCGGCAGGGAAAACGAAGCTTTCTTT. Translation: CAAGRENEAFF.

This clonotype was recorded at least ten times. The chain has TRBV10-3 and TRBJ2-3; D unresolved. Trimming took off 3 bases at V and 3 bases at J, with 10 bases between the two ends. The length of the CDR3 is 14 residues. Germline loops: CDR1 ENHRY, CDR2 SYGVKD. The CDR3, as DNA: TGTGCCATCAGTGATACCGCCGTGACAGATACGCAGTATTTT. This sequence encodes CAISDTAVTDTQYF.

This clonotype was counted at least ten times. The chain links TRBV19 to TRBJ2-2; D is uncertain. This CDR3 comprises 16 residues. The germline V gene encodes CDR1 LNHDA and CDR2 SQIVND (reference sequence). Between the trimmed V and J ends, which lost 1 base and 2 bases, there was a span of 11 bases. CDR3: CASSIVLPPNTGELFF. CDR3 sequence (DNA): TGTGCCAGTAGTATAGTCCTTCCACCAAACACCGGGGAGCTGTTTTTT.

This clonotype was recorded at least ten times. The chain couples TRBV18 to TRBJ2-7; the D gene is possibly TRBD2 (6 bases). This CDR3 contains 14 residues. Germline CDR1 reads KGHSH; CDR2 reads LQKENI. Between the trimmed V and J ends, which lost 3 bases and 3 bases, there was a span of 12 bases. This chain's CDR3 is CASSPPGLGYEQYF. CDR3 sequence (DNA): TGTGCCAGCTCACCGCCGGGACTGGGCTACGAGCAGTACTTC.

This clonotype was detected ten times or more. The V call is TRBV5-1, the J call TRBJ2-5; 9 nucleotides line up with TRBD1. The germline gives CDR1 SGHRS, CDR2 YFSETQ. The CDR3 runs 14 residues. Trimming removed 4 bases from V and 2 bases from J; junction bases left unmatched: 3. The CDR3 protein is CASSLGQGQETQYF. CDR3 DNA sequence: TGCGCCAGCAGCCTAGGACAGGGGCAAGAGACCCAGTACTTC.

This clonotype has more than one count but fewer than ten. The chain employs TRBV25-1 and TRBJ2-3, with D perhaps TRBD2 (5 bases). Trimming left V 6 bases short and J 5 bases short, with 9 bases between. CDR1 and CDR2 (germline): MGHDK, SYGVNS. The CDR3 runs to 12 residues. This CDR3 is CASRRAGDTQYF. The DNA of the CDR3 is TGTGCCAGCAGGCGTGCGGGAGATACGCAGTATTTT. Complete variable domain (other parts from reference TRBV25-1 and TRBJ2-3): EADIYQTPRYLVIGTGKKITLECSQTMGHDKMYWYQQDPGMELHLIHYSYGVNSTEKGDLSSESTVSRIRTEHFPLTLESARPSHTSQYLCASRRAGDTQYFGPGTRLTVL.

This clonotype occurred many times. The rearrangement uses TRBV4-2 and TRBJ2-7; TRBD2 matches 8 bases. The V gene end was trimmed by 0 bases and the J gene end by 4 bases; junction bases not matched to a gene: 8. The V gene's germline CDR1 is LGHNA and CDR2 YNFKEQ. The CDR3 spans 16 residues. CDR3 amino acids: CASSQERGVLKYEQYF. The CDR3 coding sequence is TGTGCCAGCAGCCAAGAGCGGGGGGTCCTCAAATACGAGCAGTACTTC.

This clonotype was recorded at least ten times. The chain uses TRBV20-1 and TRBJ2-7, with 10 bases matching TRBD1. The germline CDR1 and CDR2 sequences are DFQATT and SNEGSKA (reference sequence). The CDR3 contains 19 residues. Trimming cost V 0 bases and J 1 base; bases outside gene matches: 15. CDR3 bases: TGCAGTGCTAGAGATCGGGGAGGACAGGGGGGTACAAGATCCTACGAGCAGTACTTC. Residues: CSARDRGGQGGTRSYEQYF.

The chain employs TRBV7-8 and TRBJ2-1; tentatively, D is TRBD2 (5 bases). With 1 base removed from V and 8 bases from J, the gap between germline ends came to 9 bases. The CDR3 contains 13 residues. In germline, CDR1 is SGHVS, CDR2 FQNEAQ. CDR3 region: CASSLVLAYEQFF. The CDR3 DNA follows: TGTGCCAGCAGCTTAGTCCTAGCCTATGAGCAGTTCTTC.

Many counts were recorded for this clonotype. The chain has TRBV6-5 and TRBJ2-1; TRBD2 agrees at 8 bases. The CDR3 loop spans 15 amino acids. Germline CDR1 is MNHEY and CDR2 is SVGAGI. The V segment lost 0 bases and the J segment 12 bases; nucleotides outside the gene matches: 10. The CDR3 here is CASSYSIRTSQTQFF. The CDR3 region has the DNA TGTGCCAGCAGTTACTCGATAAGGACTAGCCAAACGCAGTTCTTC.

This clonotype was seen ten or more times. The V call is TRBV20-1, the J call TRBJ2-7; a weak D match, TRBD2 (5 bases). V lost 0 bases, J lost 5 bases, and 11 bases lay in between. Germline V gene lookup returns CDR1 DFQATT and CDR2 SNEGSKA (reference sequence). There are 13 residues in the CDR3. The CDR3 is CSARDPGNDEQYF. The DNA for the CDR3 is TGCAGTGCTAGAGATCCGGGGAATGACGAGCAGTACTTC.

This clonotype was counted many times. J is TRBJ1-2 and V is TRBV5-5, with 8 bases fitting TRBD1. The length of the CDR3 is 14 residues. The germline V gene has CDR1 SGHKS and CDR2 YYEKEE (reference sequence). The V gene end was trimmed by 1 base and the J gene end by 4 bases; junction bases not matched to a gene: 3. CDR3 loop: CASSLPGGPYGYTF. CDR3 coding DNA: TGTGCCAGCAGCTTGCCAGGGGGCCCCTATGGCTACACCTTC.

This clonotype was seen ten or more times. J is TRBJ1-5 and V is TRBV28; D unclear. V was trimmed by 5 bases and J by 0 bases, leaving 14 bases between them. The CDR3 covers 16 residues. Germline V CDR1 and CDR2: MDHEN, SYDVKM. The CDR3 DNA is TGTGCCAGCAGTCCCCTCAGGACGGGTAGCAATCAGCCCCAGCATTTT. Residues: CASSPLRTGSNQPQHF.

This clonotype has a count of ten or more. CDR3 coding DNA: TGCAGCGTTGATTTGGGATTACCACTCAATCAGCCCCAGCATTTT. Translated, it gives CSVDLGLPLNQPQHF. The J gene is TRBJ1-5, the V gene TRBV29-1; D gene unclear. This CDR3 is 15 amino acids long. The germline CDR1 and CDR2 sequences are SQVTM and ANQGSEA. Deletions cut 3 bases from V and 3 bases from J, with 15 bases between. The complete variable domain, with remaining parts taken from reference TRBV29-1 and TRBJ1-5, reads SAVISQKPSRDICQRGTSLTIQCQVDSQVTMMFWYRQQPGQSLTLIATANQGSEATYESGFVIDKFPISRPNLTFSTLTVSNMSPEDSSIYLCSVDLGLPLNQPQHFGDGTRLSIL.

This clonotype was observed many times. The CDR3 protein is CASSLGAVWYTEAFF. The CDR3 region has the DNA TGCGCCAGCAGCTTGGGGGCAGTGTGGTACACTGAAGCTTTCTTT. The chain uses TRBV5-1 and TRBJ1-1, with D hard to call. The CDR3 contains 15 residues. V was pared by 0 bases and J by 3 bases, with 12 bases between. Germline values: CDR1 SGHRS, CDR2 YFSETQ.

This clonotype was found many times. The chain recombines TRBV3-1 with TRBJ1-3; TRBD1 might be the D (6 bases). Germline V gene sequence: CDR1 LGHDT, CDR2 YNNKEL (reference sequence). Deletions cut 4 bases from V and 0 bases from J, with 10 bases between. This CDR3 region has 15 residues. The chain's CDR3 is CASSPDSLSGNTIYF. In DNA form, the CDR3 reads TGTGCCAGCAGCCCGGACAGCCTCTCTGGAAACACCATATATTTT.

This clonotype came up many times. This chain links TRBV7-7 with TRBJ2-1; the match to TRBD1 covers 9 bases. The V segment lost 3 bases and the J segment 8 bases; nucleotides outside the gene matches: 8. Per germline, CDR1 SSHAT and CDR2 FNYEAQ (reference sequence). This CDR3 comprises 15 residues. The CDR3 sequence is CASSLDRGRVDEQFF. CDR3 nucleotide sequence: TGTGCCAGCAGCTTGGACAGGGGAAGGGTCGATGAGCAGTTCTTC.

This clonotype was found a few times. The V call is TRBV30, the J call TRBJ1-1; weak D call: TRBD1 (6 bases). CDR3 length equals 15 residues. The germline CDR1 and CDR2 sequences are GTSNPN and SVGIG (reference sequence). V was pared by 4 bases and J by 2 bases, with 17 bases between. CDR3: CAWKHETGFNTEAFF. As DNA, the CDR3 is TGTGCCTGGAAGCACGAGACAGGTTTTAACACTGAAGCTTTCTTT.

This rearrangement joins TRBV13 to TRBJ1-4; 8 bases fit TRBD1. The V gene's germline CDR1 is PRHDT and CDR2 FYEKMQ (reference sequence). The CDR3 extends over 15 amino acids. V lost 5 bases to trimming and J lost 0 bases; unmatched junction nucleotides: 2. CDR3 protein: CASSPGGPTNEKLFF. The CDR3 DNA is TGTGCCAGCAGCCCAGGGGGCCCAACTAATGAAAAACTGTTTTTT. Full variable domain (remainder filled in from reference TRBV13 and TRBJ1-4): AAGVIQSPRHLIKEKRETATLKCYPIPRHDTVYWYQQGPGQDPQFLISFYEKMQSDKGSIPDRFSAQQFSDYHSELNMSSLELGDSALYFCASSPGGPTNEKLFFGSGTQLSVL.

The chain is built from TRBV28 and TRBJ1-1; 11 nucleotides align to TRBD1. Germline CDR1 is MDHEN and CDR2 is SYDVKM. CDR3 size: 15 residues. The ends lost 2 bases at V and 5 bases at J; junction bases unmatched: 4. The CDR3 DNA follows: TGTGCCAGCAGTTTACCCGGACAGGGGGCGACTGAAGCTTTCTTT. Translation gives CASSLPGQGATEAFF.

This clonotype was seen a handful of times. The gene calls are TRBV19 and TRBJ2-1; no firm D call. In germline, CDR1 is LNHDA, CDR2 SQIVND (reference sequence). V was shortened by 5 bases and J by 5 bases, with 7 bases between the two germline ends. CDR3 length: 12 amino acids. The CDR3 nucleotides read TGTGCCAGTAGTCCCTACGACAATGAGCAGTTCTTC. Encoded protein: CASSPYDNEQFF.

The CDR3 bases are TGTGCCAGCAGTTTAATGGGTGGCAATCAGCCCCAGCATTTT. It codes for CASSLMGGNQPQHF. The V call is TRBV12-3 or TRBV12-4, the J call TRBJ1-5; D remains unclear. The ends were cut back, 2 bases at V and 2 bases at J, with 7 bases in the middle. The CDR3 runs 14 residues.

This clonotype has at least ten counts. CDR3 sequence: CASSLGGQETQYF. The CDR3 bases are TGTGCCAGCAGCTTGGGGGGCCAAGAGACCCAGTACTTC. This chain links TRBV7-6 with TRBJ2-5; TRBD2 is a possible D gene (6 bases). CDR3 length equals 13 residues. Germline lookup yields CDR1 SGHVS and CDR2 FNYEAQ. Between the trimmed V and J ends, which lost 3 bases and 1 base, there was a span of 6 bases.

CDR3 nucleotide sequence: TGTGCCAGTAGTATCGCTGGGTGGGGCATGGCCGAGCAGTACTTC. It specifies CASSIAGWGMAEQYF. The rearrangement links TRBV19 to TRBJ2-7; a weak D match, TRBD1 (5 bases). The germline V gene has CDR1 LNHDA and CDR2 SQIVND (reference sequence). V dropped 3 bases and J dropped 6 bases, with 18 bases sitting between them. There are 15 residues in the CDR3.